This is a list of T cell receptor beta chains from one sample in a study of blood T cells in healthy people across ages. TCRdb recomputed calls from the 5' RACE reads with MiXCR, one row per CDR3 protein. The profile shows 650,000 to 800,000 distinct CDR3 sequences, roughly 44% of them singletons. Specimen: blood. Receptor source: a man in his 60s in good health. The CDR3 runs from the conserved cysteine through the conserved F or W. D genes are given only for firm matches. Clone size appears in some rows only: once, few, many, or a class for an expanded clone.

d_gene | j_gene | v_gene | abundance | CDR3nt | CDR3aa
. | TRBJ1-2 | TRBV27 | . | TGTGCCAGCAGTTTATATTTTCAGGGAGAAACTAACTATGGCTACACCTTC | CASSLYFQGETNYGYTF
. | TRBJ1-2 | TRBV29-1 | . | TGCAGCGTTGTTCCAGGAACCAACTATGGCTACACCTTC | CSVVPGTNYGYTF
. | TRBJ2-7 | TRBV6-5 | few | TGTGCCAGCGCGCCGGGACGGGACTACGAGCAGTACTTC | CASAPGRDYEQYF
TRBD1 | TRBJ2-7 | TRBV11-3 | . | TGTGCCAGCAGCAGTAGGACAGGGGCGTCGGATGAGCAGTACTTC | CASSSRTGASDEQYF
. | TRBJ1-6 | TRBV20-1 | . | TGCAGTGCTAGAGATCGCAGTTCACCCCTCCACTTT | CSARDRSSPLHF
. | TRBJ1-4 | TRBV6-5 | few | TGTGCCAGCTCTTATAGTAATGAAAAACTGTTTTTT | CASSYSNEKLFF
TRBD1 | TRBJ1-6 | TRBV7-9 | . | TGTGCCAGCAGCTTGGAGACAGGGAGGAATTCACCCCTCCACTTT | CASSLETGRNSPLHF
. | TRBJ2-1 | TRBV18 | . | TGTGCCAGCTCACAACGACGTATCAGGGATGAGCAGTTCTTC | CASSQRRIRDEQFF
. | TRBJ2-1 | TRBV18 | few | TGTGCCAGCTCGCCCCTAGAGGCTGAGCAGTTCTTC | CASSPLEAEQFF
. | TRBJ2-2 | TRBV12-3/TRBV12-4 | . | TGTGCCAGCAGTTATGGGGGGGGGCTACCCGGGGAGCTGTTTTTT | CASSYGGGLPGELFF